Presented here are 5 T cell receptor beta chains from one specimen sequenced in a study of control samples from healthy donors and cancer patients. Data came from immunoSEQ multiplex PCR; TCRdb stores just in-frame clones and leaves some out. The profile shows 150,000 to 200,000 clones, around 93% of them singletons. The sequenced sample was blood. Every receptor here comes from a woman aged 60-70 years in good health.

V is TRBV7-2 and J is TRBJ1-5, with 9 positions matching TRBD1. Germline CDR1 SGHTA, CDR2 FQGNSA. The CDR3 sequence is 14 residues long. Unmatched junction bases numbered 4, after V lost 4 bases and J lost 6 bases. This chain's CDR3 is CASSYDRGGQPQHF. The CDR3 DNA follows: TGTGCCAGCAGCTACGACAGGGGGGGTCAGCCCCAGCATTTT.

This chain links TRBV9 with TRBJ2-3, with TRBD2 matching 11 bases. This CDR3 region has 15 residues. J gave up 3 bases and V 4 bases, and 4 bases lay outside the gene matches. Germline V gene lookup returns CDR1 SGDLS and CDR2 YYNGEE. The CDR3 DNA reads TGTGCCAGCAGCCGAACTAGCGGGGGTACAGATACGCAGTATTTT. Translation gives CASSRTSGGTDTQYF. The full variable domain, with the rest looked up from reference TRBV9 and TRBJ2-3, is DSGVTQTPKHLITATGQRVTLRCSPRSGDLSVYWYQQSLDQGLQFLIQYYNGEERAKGNILERFSAQQFPDLHSELNLSSLELGDSALYFCASSRTSGGTDTQYFGPGTRLTVL.

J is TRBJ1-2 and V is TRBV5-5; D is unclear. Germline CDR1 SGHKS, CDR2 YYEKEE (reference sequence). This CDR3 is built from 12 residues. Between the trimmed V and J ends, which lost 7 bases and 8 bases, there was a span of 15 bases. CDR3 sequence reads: CASERVGMGYTF. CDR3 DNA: TGTGCCAGCGAAAGGGTGGGAATGGGCTACACCTTC.

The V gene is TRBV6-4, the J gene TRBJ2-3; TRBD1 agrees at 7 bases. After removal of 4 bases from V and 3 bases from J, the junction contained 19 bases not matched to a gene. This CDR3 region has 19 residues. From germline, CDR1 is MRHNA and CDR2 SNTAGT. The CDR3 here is CASSVRPLLTGRETDTQYF. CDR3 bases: TGTGCCAGCAGTGTCCGGCCCCTCTTGACAGGGAGAGAGACAGATACGCAGTATTTT.

Written as DNA, the CDR3 is TGTGCCAGCAGTCTAACGGGACTTGAATCCTACGAGCAGTACTTC. It encodes CASSLTGLESYEQYF. The chain carries TRBV27 and TRBJ2-7; weak D call: TRBD2 (6 bases). Looked up from germline, CDR1 is MNHEY and CDR2 is SMNVEV (reference sequence). The CDR3 contains 15 residues. Trimming removed 5 bases from V and 1 base from J, with 15 bases in between.